This T cell receptor (beta chain) stems from a study of tumor-infiltrating lymphocytes in primary liver carcinoma. Study-wide findings and caveats: Samples were bulk unsorted, so CD4+ and CD8+ repertoires were not compared.

The CDR3 extends over 16 amino acids. Germline CDR1 is MDHEN and CDR2 is SYDVKM. Trimming removed 3 bases from V and 4 bases from J; junction bases left unmatched: 11. As concerns this clonotype: No antigen is known for it.

Using a constant-region primer together with ProtoScript II reverse transcriptase, TCR beta cDNA was made from approximately 500 ng of total RNA. Slightly modified ARM-PCR served as the procedure for the TCR beta libraries. These libraries came from three rounds of nested multiplex PCR. A C-beta reverse primer was combined with TRBV1-TRBV30 forward primers in the first two PCR rounds, and each round had 10 cycles. TCRdb used MiXCR to reprocess the multiplex PCR reads, holding one entry per CDR3 protein. The sample has roughly 330,000 distinct CDR3 sequences, about 61% seen once; the top ten hold under 8%. They got blood RNA out of unsorted whole blood and also pulled out germline DNA.

Sequencing was done on a sample of peripheral blood. This receptor was obtained from a man aged 35 to 55 with primary liver carcinoma and hepatitis B virus infection. This chain uses TRBV28 with TRBJ1-2, with 7 bases that match TRBD1. CDR3 region: CASSLGTDTKSYGYTF. CDR3 coding DNA: TGTGCCAGCAGTTTGGGGACAGACACTAAGAGCTATGGCTACACCTTC.